The rows below give T cell receptor beta chains drawn from one sample of a study of T cell repertoires in cytomegalovirus infection. These receptors have no identified antigens. MiXCR was run by TCRdb on the reads, yielding one entry per CDR3 protein. The sample holds hundreds of thousands of distinct CDR3 sequences, around 32% seen once. The starting material was cultured CD8+ T cells from PBMCs, obtained from culture after CMV antigen stimulation. These receptors all stem from a human donor in good health (CMV status not recorded). Some clones in this sample may be carry-over from other donors' samples. CDR3s include the opening cysteine and the closing phenylalanine or tryptophan. Fields, in order: V gene, clone size, D gene, J gene, CDR3 DNA, CDR3 protein. The D gene is left open where the match is weak. Some rows mark clone size as missing; the rest say once, few, many or name a class of expanded clone.

TRBV27	-	-	TRBJ1-6	TGTGCCAGCAGTTTATCAGGGGTTTCACCCCTCCACTTT	CASSLSGVSPLHF
TRBV5-4	-	-	TRBJ2-1	TGTGCCAGCAGCTTGGAAGGGTTCTACAATAAGCAGTTCTTC	CASSLEGFYNKQFF
TRBV10-3	few	TRBD1	TRBJ1-5	TGTGCCATCAGCAGACAGGGATCGGGAAATCAGCCCCAGCATTTT	CAISRQGSGNQPQHF
TRBV27	-	-	TRBJ2-1	TGTGCCAGCAGTTCCTCCCCAGGAGGGCTCGTTGAGCAGTTCTTC	CASSSSPGGLVEQFF
TRBV4-1	-	TRBD2	TRBJ2-1	TGCGTCAGCAGCCGTGGGACTAGCGGCTACAATGAGCAGTTCTTC	CVSSRGTSGYNEQFF
TRBV28	many	TRBD1	TRBJ1-1	TGTGCCAGCAGCTATTCAACCGGGACAGGGGTGACTGAAGCTTTCTTT	CASSYSTGTGVTEAFF
TRBV28	few	-	TRBJ1-5	TGTGCCAGCGATATCCTAGGAGGCAATCAGCCCCAGCATTTT	CASDILGGNQPQHF
TRBV6-1	few	TRBD2	TRBJ2-7	TGTGCCAGCAGTGAAAGGCAGCGGGGAGTTTACGAGCAGTACTTC	CASSERQRGVYEQYF
TRBV27	-	-	TRBJ2-1	TGTGCCAGCAGTTTATCGGGGACATGGAATGAGCAGTTCTTC	CASSLSGTWNEQFF
TRBV27	-	-	TRBJ1-2	TGTGCCAGCAGTGAGGTGGGAAATATGCGGTACACCTTC	CASSEVGNMRYTF
TRBV6-2/TRBV6-3	-	-	TRBJ1-1	TGTGCCAGCAGTTCCCAGGGGTCGCCACTTGAAGCTTTCTTT	CASSSQGSPLEAFF
TRBV19	-	-	TRBJ1-5	TGTGCCAGTAGTATAGGGTACCATAGCAATCAGCCCCAGCATTTT	CASSIGYHSNQPQHF
TRBV4-1	-	-	TRBJ2-3	TGCGCCAGCAGCCAAGCGGGTGAGGGGGAGGATACGCAGTATTTT	CASSQAGEGEDTQYF
TRBV15	few	-	TRBJ1-3	TGTGCCACCAGCAGGTTCAAGGGTACTGGAAACACCATATATTTT	CATSRFKGTGNTIYF
TRBV27	few	TRBD1	TRBJ2-1	TGTGCCAGCAGTCGCCCCGGACAGGGTTATATAGGAAATGAGCAGTTCTTC	CASSRPGQGYIGNEQFF
TRBV2	few	-	TRBJ1-2	TGTGCCAGCATCACAGTAAGGGGTCGGACTAACTATGGCTACACCTTC	CASITVRGRTNYGYTF
TRBV6-1	few	TRBD1	TRBJ1-2	TGTGCCAGCAGTAAAGGGACAGGGGGTCGGAACCCTAACTATGGCTACACCTTC	CASSKGTGGRNPNYGYTF
TRBV23-1	-	-	TRBJ2-2	TGCGCCAGCAGACGTCAGGGACCACAAAACACCGGGGAGCTGTTTTTT	CASRRQGPQNTGELFF
TRBV11-2	few	TRBD2	TRBJ2-3	TGTGCCAGCACCTATTTGGTACTAGCGGAAGGGTGGATTTCAAACACAGATACGCAGTATTTT	CASTYLVLAEGWISNTDTQYF
TRBV7-6	-	-	TRBJ2-3	TGTGCTAGCAGCTTAGAGGGGGGCGGGGACACAGATACGCAGTATTTT	CASSLEGGGDTDTQYF
TRBV4-1	-	-	TRBJ1-2	TGCGCCAGCACCCTTACTCGCTCCTCAGGTTATAACTATGGCTACACCTTC	CASTLTRSSGYNYGYTF
TRBV5-3	few	-	TRBJ1-2	TGTGCCAGCAGCACCCGTGGGGATGGCTACACCTTC	CASSTRGDGYTF
TRBV7-9	-	-	TRBJ2-7	TGTGCGACCCAGGACGGGCCCTACGAGCAGTACTTC	CATQDGPYEQYF
TRBV7-6	-	TRBD2	TRBJ2-7	TGTGTCAGCGCTAGCGGGATCTACGAGCAGTACTTC	CVSASGIYEQYF
TRBV7-6	-	TRBD1	TRBJ1-2	TGTGCCAGCAGCTTAGGAGATGGGACAGGGGATCCGTTGGGCTACACCTTC	CASSLGDGTGDPLGYTF
TRBV19	few	-	TRBJ2-5	TGTGCCAGTAGTAGAAGAGGGCAGGGGACTCTCCAAGAGACCCAGTACTTC	CASSRRGQGTLQETQYF
TRBV29-1	-	TRBD1	TRBJ1-1	TGCAGCGTTGAAACCCTCTTTACCGACAGGGTAGGTGAAGCTTTCTTT	CSVETLFTDRVGEAFF
TRBV7-2	many	-	TRBJ1-1	TGTGCCAGCAGCCCAAATCTGGGTATTCTGAACACTGAAGCTTTCTTT	CASSPNLGILNTEAFF
TRBV7-2	many	-	TRBJ2-7	TGTGCCAGCAGCTTAGCGCTATCCTACGAGCAGTACTTC	CASSLALSYEQYF
TRBV5-4	few	-	TRBJ2-7	TGTGCCAGCAGCTTCGGAGGGCCTTCCTACGAGCAGTACTTC	CASSFGGPSYEQYF
TRBV28	-	-	TRBJ2-4	TGTGCCAGCAGTCTCTCGAAATCAGGAGAACTAGCCAAAAACATTCAGTACTTC	CASSLSKSGELAKNIQYF
TRBV6-1	-	TRBD1	TRBJ2-1	TGTGCCAGCAGGGAAACAATCAGACAGGGGGCCACCTACAATGAGCAGTTCTTC	CASRETIRQGATYNEQFF
TRBV7-2	many	-	TRBJ1-1	TGTGCCAGCAGCTTTCCCTTAGGTGGTACTGAAGCTTTCTTT	CASSFPLGGTEAFF
TRBV4-1	-	TRBD1	TRBJ2-2	TGCGCCAGCAGCACGCCGGGACAGGTGTTCACCGGGGAGCTGTTTTTT	CASSTPGQVFTGELFF
TRBV19	-	-	TRBJ1-1	TGTGCCAGTAGTATAACGGAGTCTGAAGCTTTCTTT	CASSITESEAFF
TRBV7-9	few	-	TRBJ1-4	TGTGCCAGCAGTCCGCCTCCGGACGGACCCTATGAAAAACTGTTTTTT	CASSPPPDGPYEKLFF
TRBV29-1	-	-	TRBJ2-1	TGCAGCGTTGAATCTTTTGGACAAGCCTACAATGAGCAGTTCTTC	CSVESFGQAYNEQFF
TRBV18	-	-	TRBJ2-2	TGTGCCAGCTCCCCCGGCGGGGGCACGGAAGCCGGGGAGCTGTTTTTT	CASSPGGGTEAGELFF
TRBV7-2	-	TRBD1	TRBJ1-1	TGTGCCAGCAGCTCTCCGGGACAGGGGTCTGAAGCTTTCTTT	CASSSPGQGSEAFF
TRBV7-8	medium-sized	-	TRBJ1-2	TGTGCCAGCAGCTACGCCTTGGACAGAGCTTATGGCTACACCTTC	CASSYALDRAYGYTF
TRBV6-5	-	TRBD2	TRBJ2-1	TGTGCCAGCAGTTACTCTCCTAGCGGCCCCTACAATGAGCAGTTCTTC	CASSYSPSGPYNEQFF
TRBV7-3	-	-	TRBJ2-3	TGTGCCAGCAGCTTAGACCTACCCACAGATACGCAGTATTTT	CASSLDLPTDTQYF
TRBV7-9	few	-	TRBJ2-7	TGTGCCAGCAGCTTTCCAGGGAATGGAAGCTCCTACGAGCAGTACTTC	CASSFPGNGSSYEQYF
TRBV11-3	few	TRBD1	TRBJ1-2	TGTGCCAGCAGCTCCCCCGGGACAGGGAGGAGTGGCTACACCTTC	CASSSPGTGRSGYTF
TRBV12-3/TRBV12-4	-	-	TRBJ2-1	TGTGCCAGCAGTTTACCGGGGGGCCCCCCGGGGCTGAATGAGCAGTTCTTC	CASSLPGGPPGLNEQFF
TRBV7-3	-	-	TRBJ2-1	TGTGCCAGCAGCGCCACGAATTGGGCGAAAACCTACAATGAGCAGTTCTTC	CASSATNWAKTYNEQFF
TRBV7-9	-	-	TRBJ1-1	TGTGCCAGCAGCTCCCCCATGGAGGCAGGGTCGAACACTGAAGCTTTCTTT	CASSSPMEAGSNTEAFF
TRBV29-1	-	TRBD1	TRBJ1-4	TGCAGCGTTGGCACAGGGGGTCATGAAAAACTGTTTTTT	CSVGTGGHEKLFF
TRBV27	few	-	TRBJ1-6	TGTGCCAGCAGTTTTCCTGATTCACCCCTCCACTTT	CASSFPDSPLHF
TRBV6-2/TRBV6-3	-	-	TRBJ2-2	TGTGCCAGCAGGCTCGAAGAGACGGCCACCGGGGAGCTGTTTTTT	CASRLEETATGELFF
TRBV7-9	few	-	TRBJ2-2	TGTGCCAGCGAACCTCTGAACACCGGGGAGCTGTTTTTT	CASEPLNTGELFF
TRBV19	-	TRBD2	TRBJ2-3	TGTGCCAGTAGCCGACTACCGGGACTAGCGGGACTTAGCACAGATACGCAGTATTTT	CASSRLPGLAGLSTDTQYF
TRBV4-1	few	-	TRBJ1-1	TGCGCCAGCAGCCCCTCCGAGATCAGCAAAACTTCTGAAGCTTTCTTT	CASSPSEISKTSEAFF
TRBV7-2	many	TRBD1	TRBJ2-2	TGTGCCAGCAGCACCCCGGACAGGGGTAAAAACACCGGGGAGCTGTTTTTT	CASSTPDRGKNTGELFF
TRBV4-1	-	-	TRBJ1-1	TGCGCCAGCAGCCAACCTCGGGGGGCGCGAGGCACTGAAGCTTTCTTT	CASSQPRGARGTEAFF
TRBV27	few	-	TRBJ1-4	TGTGCCAGCCGCTGGGCCGGGGGGGCTGAAAAACTGTTTTTT	CASRWAGGAEKLFF
TRBV6-1	-	-	TRBJ1-5	TGTGCCAGCAGTCCCTTGGGAGCCGCTAATCAGCCCCAGCATTTT	CASSPLGAANQPQHF
TRBV5-4	-	-	TRBJ2-3	TGTGCCAGCAGCTTGGAGCCGGGGAAAAGCACAGATACGCAGTATTTT	CASSLEPGKSTDTQYF
TRBV19	-	TRBD2	TRBJ2-1	TGTGCCAGTAGTCCCAAAGCGGGGGGCGCTTTCGTCGATGAGCAGTTCTTC	CASSPKAGGAFVDEQFF